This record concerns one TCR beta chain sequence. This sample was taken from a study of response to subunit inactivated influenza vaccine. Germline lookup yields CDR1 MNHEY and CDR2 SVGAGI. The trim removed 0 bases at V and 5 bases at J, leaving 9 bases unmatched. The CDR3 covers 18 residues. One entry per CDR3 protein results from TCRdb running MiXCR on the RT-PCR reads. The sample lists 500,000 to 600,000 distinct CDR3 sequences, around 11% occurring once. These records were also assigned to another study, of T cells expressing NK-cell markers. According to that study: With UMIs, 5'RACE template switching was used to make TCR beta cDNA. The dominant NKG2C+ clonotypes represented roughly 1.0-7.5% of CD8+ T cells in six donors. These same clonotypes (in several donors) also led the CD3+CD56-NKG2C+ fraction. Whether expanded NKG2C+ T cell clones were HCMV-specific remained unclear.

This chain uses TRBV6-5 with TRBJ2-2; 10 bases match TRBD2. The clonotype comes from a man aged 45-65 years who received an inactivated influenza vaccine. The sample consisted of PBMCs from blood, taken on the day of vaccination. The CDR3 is CASSYSGASGSRTGELFF. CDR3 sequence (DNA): TGTGCCAGCAGTTACTCCGGGGCTAGCGGGAGTCGTACCGGGGAGCTGTTTTTT.